A selection of T cell receptor beta chains follows, all from one sample in a study of CD8 T cells in Susac syndrome. MiXCR, applied by TCRdb to the immunoSEQ multiplex PCR reads, yields one record per CDR3 protein. The data show roughly 120,000 distinct CDR3 sequences, with about 95% seen just once and roughly 0.08% held by the top ten. Sequencing input: CD4+ T cells from PBMCs. The receptors come from a human donor in good health. CDR3s include the opening cysteine and the closing phenylalanine or tryptophan. Each record gives: D gene, CDR3 length, clone size, V gene, J gene, CDR3 DNA, CDR3 protein. The D gene is left open where the match is weak. Rows may omit the clone size; those that give it use once, few, many or a size class.

.,17,.,TRBV6-2/TRBV6-3,TRBJ1-4,TGTGCCAGCAGTTACCCCGTTCACAGCTCAACTAATGAAAAACTGTTTTTT,CASSYPVHSSTNEKLFF
.,15,.,TRBV7-2,TRBJ2-5,TGTGCCAGCAGCTTAGTTCGGGGAGGGGGAGAGACCCAGTACTTC,CASSLVRGGGETQYF
TRBD2,16,.,TRBV6-1,TRBJ2-1,TGTGCCAGCCATCTTGGGGGGCAGCGGGAGGGCAATGAGCAGTTCTTC,CASHLGGQREGNEQFF
.,12,few,TRBV6-6,TRBJ1-1,TGTGCCAGCAGCCCCACGAACACTGAAGCTTTCTTT,CASSPTNTEAFF
TRBD2,16,.,TRBV9,TRBJ2-3,TGTGCCAGCAGCTTCCCAGCGGGAGGGCCGGGAGATACGCAGTATTTT,CASSFPAGGPGDTQYF
.,15,.,TRBV12-3/TRBV12-4,TRBJ2-5,TGTGCCAGCAGTTTACTCGGGAGCAGCCAAGAGACCCAGTACTTC,CASSLLGSSQETQYF
.,14,.,TRBV2,TRBJ1-3,TGTGCCAGCAGTGAAGGTCTAACCGAAAACACCATATATTTT,CASSEGLTENTIYF
TRBD1,13,.,TRBV6-2/TRBV6-3,TRBJ1-2,TGTGCCAGCAGAACAGACAGGGAATATGGCTACACCTTC,CASRTDREYGYTF
.,15,.,TRBV5-1,TRBJ1-1,TGCGCCAGCAGCTTGAGAGCGGGGGTCGACACTGAAGCTTTCTTT,CASSLRAGVDTEAFF
.,14,.,TRBV28,TRBJ2-7,TGTGCCAGCAGTCCTCCAGGGTCACGGTACGAGCAGTACTTC,CASSPPGSRYEQYF
TRBD1,14,.,TRBV5-1,TRBJ2-3,TGCGCCAGCAGCAAGGGACAGTCCACAGATACGCAGTATTTT,CASSKGQSTDTQYF
.,14,.,TRBV30,TRBJ1-5,TGTGCCTGGAGTGTTACGAATAGCAATCAGCCCCAGCATTTT,CAWSVTNSNQPQHF
TRBD1,15,.,TRBV3-1,TRBJ1-1,TGTGCCAGCAGCCGGGACAGGACGTTATTCGCTGAAGCTTTCTTT,CASSRDRTLFAEAFF
.,15,.,TRBV19,TRBJ2-1,TGTGCCAGTAGTATGGTTACGAGCTCCTACAATGAGCAGTTCTTC,CASSMVTSSYNEQFF
.,13,few,TRBV7-2,TRBJ2-5,TGTGCCAGCAGCTTTGGTGGGGGAGAGACCCAGTACTTC,CASSFGGGETQYF
.,14,.,TRBV11-2,TRBJ1-2,TGTGCCAGCAGCTTAGTTCGTCCGCTGACGGGCTACACCTTC,CASSLVRPLTGYTF
.,14,.,TRBV12-3/TRBV12-4,TRBJ2-3,TGTGCCAGCATTCTAACAGGGTGGACAGATACGCAGTATTTT,CASILTGWTDTQYF
.,14,.,TRBV5-1,TRBJ2-2,TGCGCCAGCAGCCCTACAGGGTCAGGCGGGGAGCTGTTTTTT,CASSPTGSGGELFF
TRBD1,12,.,TRBV29-1,TRBJ1-2,TGCAGCGCTGACAGGGGGGGCTATGGCTACACCTTC,CSADRGGYGYTF
.,13,.,TRBV7-2,TRBJ1-3,TGTGCCAGCAGCTTTGTCGGAGGAAACACCATATATTTT,CASSFVGGNTIYF
TRBD1,15,.,TRBV4-1,TRBJ2-7,TGCGCCAGCAGCCTCTCGGACAGGCCGGACCGCGAGCAGTACTTC,CASSLSDRPDREQYF
TRBD2,15,once,TRBV30,TRBJ2-1,TGTGCCTGGAGTAGGGGTAGCGGGGCCTACAATGAGCAGTTCTTC,CAWSRGSGAYNEQFF
.,12,.,TRBV20-1,TRBJ2-1,TGCAGTGCAGGAGGGCCCTACAATGAGCAGTTCTTC,CSAGGPYNEQFF
.,16,.,TRBV5-4,TRBJ2-5,TGTGCCAGCAGCCCCCAAGGCGGGTCTAGCTCGGAGACCCAGTACTTC,CASSPQGGSSSETQYF
.,14,.,TRBV5-1,TRBJ2-1,TGCGCCAGCAGCGCTTCCGGGTCGTACAATGAGCAGTTCTTC,CASSASGSYNEQFF
.,16,.,TRBV5-6,TRBJ1-3,TGTGCCAGCAGCGACCCGACAGGCAACTCTGGAAACACCATATATTTT,CASSDPTGNSGNTIYF
TRBD1,15,.,TRBV29-1,TRBJ2-5,TGCAGCGTTGAAGGGGACAGGGTTCGCCCAGAGACCCAGTACTTC,CSVEGDRVRPETQYF
.,14,.,TRBV3-1,TRBJ1-1,TGTGCCAGCAGCCACCGGGGGGAGAACACTGAAGCTTTCTTT,CASSHRGENTEAFF
.,13,.,TRBV4-1,TRBJ1-2,TGCGCCAGCAGGGGGGTAGGGGTTGCTGGCTACACCTTC,CASRGVGVAGYTF
.,13,once,TRBV7-9,TRBJ2-2,TGTGCCAGCAGCTCTCCGGGACCCGGGGAGCTGTTTTTT,CASSSPGPGELFF
.,12,.,TRBV6-6,TRBJ2-7,TGTGCCAGCAGTACAAGTTCCTACGAGCAGTACTTC,CASSTSSYEQYF
TRBD1,15,.,TRBV4-3,TRBJ2-5,TGCGCCAGCAGCCAAAATCCGGGGACAGGGGAGACCCAGTACTTC,CASSQNPGTGETQYF
.,16,.,TRBV6-5,TRBJ2-7,TGTGCCAGCAGTTACTCGAGTGCAGCTTTTGGCTACGAGCAGTACTTC,CASSYSSAAFGYEQYF
.,17,.,TRBV20-1,TRBJ1-5,TGCAGTGCTAGACGGGGCATGGGGGCAATGTTCAATCAGCCCCAGCATTTT,CSARRGMGAMFNQPQHF
TRBD2,12,.,TRBV7-2,TRBJ2-5,TGTGCCAGCAGCTTATCTAGCGGGACAACGGACTTC,CASSLSSGTTDF
.,14,.,TRBV5-1,TRBJ2-1,TGCGCCAGCAGCTTGCAAGGCTATTGGGATGAGCAGTTCTTC,CASSLQGYWDEQFF
.,13,.,TRBV6-6,TRBJ2-7,TGTGCCAGCTCGGAGCCACCTGCCTATCGCCGAGACTTC,CASSEPPAYRRDF
TRBD2,15,.,TRBV2,TRBJ2-1,TGTGCCAGCAATGCTGGGACTAGCGGATACAATGAGCAGTTCTTC,CASNAGTSGYNEQFF
.,14,.,TRBV30,TRBJ2-1,TGTGCCGGGTATAGCGGTAGCTCCTACAATGAGCAGTTCTTC,CAGYSGSSYNEQFF
TRBD1,17,.,TRBV2,TRBJ2-5,TGTGCCTCCTCTAGGGGGACAGGGGGGTTCAAGCAAGAGACCCAGTACTTC,CASSRGTGGFKQETQYF
TRBD1,14,.,TRBV19,TRBJ1-2,TGTGCCAGTACCGGGACAGGGATTGGCTATGGCTACACCTTC,CASTGTGIGYGYTF
TRBD1,16,.,TRBV5-1,TRBJ1-3,TGCGCCAGCAGCTACTACGGACAGGGAGCGGGAAACACCATATATTTT,CASSYYGQGAGNTIYF
TRBD1,12,.,TRBV19,TRBJ1-1,TGTGCCAGTAGTGGGGACAGGGTAACAGCTTTCTTT,CASSGDRVTAFF
.,12,.,TRBV20-1,TRBJ2-7,TGCAGTGCTAGCGGGAGAAGCCACGAGCAGTACTTC,CSASGRSHEQYF
TRBD1,17,.,TRBV2,TRBJ1-3,TGTGCCAGCAGTGGGACAGGTGGCCCAGGCTCTGGAAACACCATATATTTT,CASSGTGGPGSGNTIYF
TRBD2,14,.,TRBV20-1,TRBJ2-1,TGCAGTGCTATAGCGGGAGGGACCTCGGATGAGCAGTTCTTC,CSAIAGGTSDEQFF